These 22 T cell receptor beta chains came from one sample sequenced in a study of T cell responses to AZD1222 COVID-19 vaccine. Some clones are missing from TCRdb's copy, which holds only in-frame ones; the method was immunoSEQ multiplex PCR. Here the sample spans about 110,000 clones, around nine tenths being singletons. Material: peripheral blood, obtained on day 0 of MenACWY control vaccination. Receptor source: an adult in good health.

The chain recombines TRBV5-5 with TRBJ1-3; D is unclear. The CDR3 has 16 amino acids. The V end lost 1 base, the J end lost 0 bases, and 11 bases lay between the germline ends. CDR1 and CDR2 from the germline V gene are SGHKS and YYEKEE (reference sequence). CDR3: CASSLLGGTSGNTIYF. CDR3 in DNA: TGTGCCAGCAGCTTGTTGGGCGGCACCTCTGGAAACACCATATATTTT.

The chain employs TRBV30 and TRBJ1-2; 12 nucleotides align to TRBD1. CDR1 is GTSNPN and CDR2 is SVGIG in the germline V gene (reference sequence). The V segment lost 7 bases and the J segment 4 bases; nucleotides outside the gene matches: 13. The CDR3 runs 16 residues. CDR3 DNA: TGTGCCTCCAAGAGGGGACAGGGGGCCGACCGCTATGGCTACACCTTC. Protein: CASKRGQGADRYGYTF.

The chain employs TRBV20-1 and TRBJ2-7; no clear D gene. The germline CDR1 and CDR2 sequences are DFQATT and SNEGSKA (reference sequence). There are 11 residues in the CDR3. With 3 bases removed from V and 6 bases from J, the gap between germline ends came to 9 bases. The CDR3, as DNA: TGCAGTGCTAGCCTCACCGCCGAGCAGTACTTC. Its protein product is CSASLTAEQYF.

J is TRBJ2-5 and V is TRBV14; 8 bases fit TRBD2. Trimming at V came to 0 bases and at J to 3 bases, leaving 21 bases not matched to a gene. Germline V gives CDR1 SGHDN, CDR2 FVKESK. The CDR3 is made up of 21 amino acids. Here the CDR3 DNA reads TGTGCCAGCAGCCAAGATTACCCCCTCCCGGGGGGGCCTAGGGTGAAAGAGACCCAGTACTTC. Translating it yields CASSQDYPLPGGPRVKETQYF.

This clone was seen more than once but under ten times. The V call is TRBV28, the J call TRBJ1-5; 8 bases are a match to TRBD1. The CDR3 contains 14 residues. The V gene end was trimmed by 5 bases and the J gene end by 7 bases; junction bases not matched to a gene: 7. Per germline, CDR1 MDHEN and CDR2 SYDVKM. CDR3 nucleotide sequence: TGTGCCAGCAGTACGACAGGGGTGAGACAGCCCCAGCATTTT. Amino acids: CASSTTGVRQPQHF.

This clone has just one count. The rearrangement links TRBV6-5 to TRBJ2-2; D gene uncertain. Germline-derived CDR1 and CDR2 are MNHEY and SVGAGI. Trimming cost V 7 bases and J 4 bases, with 16 bases left between them. This CDR3 contains 15 residues. CDR3 in DNA: TGTGCCAGCACCTCTGGCGGCACTCCCACCGGGGAGCTGTTTTTT. Its translation: CASTSGGTPTGELFF.

This chain uses TRBV4-3 with TRBJ1-3; 9 bases align to TRBD1. Trimming cost V 2 bases and J 0 bases; bases outside gene matches: 5. The CDR3 is 17 residues long. Germline-derived CDR1 and CDR2 are LGHNA and YSLEER. As DNA, the CDR3 is TGCGCCAGCAGCCAATACAGGGGGCCCTTCTCTGGAAACACCATATATTTT. As protein: CASSQYRGPFSGNTIYF.

The rearrangement joins TRBV18 to TRBJ2-1; D is perhaps TRBD1 (5 bases). Germline V gives CDR1 KGHSH, CDR2 LQKENI. The CDR3 runs 15 residues. Trimming removed 4 bases from V and 8 bases from J, with 18 bases in between. This CDR3 is CASSLSRVRVDEQFF. CDR3 in DNA: TGTGCCAGCTCACTTAGCAGGGTTCGGGTCGATGAGCAGTTCTTC.

This chain joins TRBV6-5 and TRBJ1-2; 8 positions agree with TRBD1. This CDR3 contains 14 residues. V lost 2 bases to trimming and J lost 2 bases; unmatched junction nucleotides: 1. Germline CDR1 reads MNHEY; CDR2 reads SVGAGI. The CDR3 sequence: CASSYAGGNYGYTF. CDR3 coding DNA: TGTGCCAGCAGTTACGCAGGGGGCAACTATGGCTACACCTTC.

The chain recombines TRBV6-5 with TRBJ1-2; D not resolved. The CDR3 is 14 amino acids. Germline assignment: CDR1 MNHEY and CDR2 SVGAGI. V was clipped by 6 bases and J by 7 bases, with 18 bases between them. The CDR3 reads CASRREGGFGGYTF. The CDR3, as DNA: TGTGCCAGCAGACGGGAGGGAGGGTTTGGTGGCTACACCTTC.

The chain links TRBV2 to TRBJ1-1, with D possibly being TRBD1 (6 bases). The V end was cut by 1 base, the J end by 0 bases, with 12 bases between. The CDR3 is 16 amino acids. CDR1 and CDR2 from the germline V gene are SNHLY and FYNNEI. This CDR3 reads CASSEEGGRMNTEAFF. CDR3 sequence (DNA): TGTGCCAGCAGTGAAGAGGGGGGGAGAATGAACACTGAAGCTTTCTTT.

The chain is built from TRBV27 and TRBJ1-2; 7 bases map to TRBD1. Trimming cost V 7 bases and J 7 bases; bases outside gene matches: 0. Germline CDR1 reads MNHEY; CDR2 reads SMNVEV (reference sequence). The length of the CDR3 is 10 residues. The CDR3 DNA is TGTGCCAGCACAGGGGGTGGCTACACCTTC. Protein sequence: CASTGGGYTF.

J is TRBJ1-1 and V is TRBV6-2 or TRBV6-3; D remains ambiguous. V was cut by 3 bases and J by 6 bases, with 11 bases left in between. The CDR3 contains 13 residues. Germline-derived CDR1 and CDR2 are MNHEY and SVGEGT. The CDR3 sequence: CASSYGPGAEAFF. The CDR3 bases are TGTGCCAGCAGTTATGGCCCCGGGGCTGAAGCTTTCTTT.

This chain connects TRBV5-4 to TRBJ1-1; maybe TRBD1 (6 bases). This CDR3 has 14 amino acids. V lost 4 bases and J lost 1, with 11 bases in between. Germline V gene data show CDR1 as SGHNT and CDR2 as YYREEE (reference sequence). CDR3 region: CASSIGQQNTEAFF. The CDR3 DNA reads as TGTGCCAGCAGCATAGGACAGCAGAACACTGAAGCTTTCTTT. The whole variable domain, remainder taken from reference TRBV5-4 and TRBJ1-1, is ETGVTQSPTHLIKTRGQQVTLRCSSQSGHNTVSWYQQALGQGPQFIFQYYREEENGRGNFPPRFSGLQFPNYSSELNVNALELDDSALYLCASSIGQQNTEAFFGQGTRLTVV.

This clone was counted a few times. The rearrangement links TRBV9 to TRBJ1-2, with 7 nucleotides matching TRBD1. The CDR3 has 14 residues. Germline V gives CDR1 SGDLS, CDR2 YYNGEE. With V trimmed by 0 bases and J by 5 bases, 4 bases remained unmatched. The CDR3 coding sequence is TGTGCCAGCAGCGTAGCCAGGGGGGAATATGGCTACACCTTC. It specifies CASSVARGEYGYTF. The whole variable domain, filled in from reference TRBV9 and TRBJ1-2, reads DSGVTQTPKHLITATGQRVTLRCSPRSGDLSVYWYQQSLDQGLQFLIQYYNGEERAKGNILERFSAQQFPDLHSELNLSSLELGDSALYFCASSVARGEYGYTFGSGTRLTVV.

The chain combines TRBV19 with TRBJ2-7; D remains unclear. Germline CDR1 is LNHDA and CDR2 is SQIVND (reference sequence). V dropped 6 bases and J dropped 4 bases, with 10 bases sitting between them. The CDR3 sequence is 12 residues long. In DNA, the CDR3 is TGTGCCAGTAGCCCCGGTCGTTACGAGCAGTACTTC. Encoded protein: CASSPGRYEQYF.

This chain links TRBV24-1 with TRBJ1-2; 7 nucleotides agree with TRBD1. Germline V lookup: CDR1 KGHDR, CDR2 SFDVKD. This CDR3 spans 13 amino acids. The V gene end was trimmed by 5 bases and the J gene end by 11 bases; junction bases not matched to a gene: 10. CDR3 DNA: TGTGCCACCAGTGCAGGACAGGAGACCCGTTACACCTTC. Protein: CATSAGQETRYTF.

This clone occurred a few times. This chain joins TRBV7-2 and TRBJ2-7, with 8 bases fitting TRBD2. Unmatched junction bases numbered 8, after V lost 1 base and J lost 6 bases. The CDR3 consists of 15 residues. Germline values: CDR1 SGHTA, CDR2 FQGNSA. As DNA, the CDR3 is TGTGCCAGCAGCTTAGGCGGGGGGACTTTCAGCGAGCAGTACTTC. Protein sequence: CASSLGGGTFSEQYF.

The chain employs TRBV10-3 and TRBJ1-1; D unresolved. This CDR3 contains 13 residues. In germline, CDR1 is ENHRY, CDR2 SYGVKD. Trimming stripped 9 bases from V and 1 base from J, with 12 bases between. The CDR3 loop reads CAIKLAGNTEAFF. In DNA form, the CDR3 reads TGTGCCATTAAATTGGCTGGGAACACTGAAGCTTTCTTT.

The chain uses TRBV7-2 and TRBJ1-3; no clear D gene. The CDR3 contains 17 residues. The germline gives CDR1 SGHTA, CDR2 FQGNSA. V was clipped by 1 base and J by 0 bases, with 13 bases between them. The CDR3 coding sequence is TGTGCCAGCAGCTTAGACGCTGCCAGCCGCTCTGGAAACACCATATATTTT. Residues: CASSLDAASRSGNTIYF.

The chain employs TRBV10-3 and TRBJ2-5; tentatively, D is TRBD2 (6 bases). CDR3 size: 12 residues. With 11 bases removed from V and 0 bases from J, the gap between germline ends came to 10 bases. The germline gives CDR1 ENHRY, CDR2 SYGVKD. The CDR3 nucleotides read TGTGCCCCGGGGGACCACCAAGAGACCCAGTACTTC. Its protein is CAPGDHQETQYF.

The rearrangement uses TRBV19 and TRBJ2-1; the D is unclear. V was clipped by 4 bases and J by 0 bases, with 4 bases between them. Germline V gene lookup returns CDR1 LNHDA and CDR2 SQIVND (reference sequence). This CDR3 is 13 amino acids long. The CDR3 DNA sequence: TGTGCCAGTAGTACCAGCTCCTACAATGAGCAGTTCTTC. It specifies CASSTSSYNEQFF.